This T cell receptor beta chain was retrieved from a study of shared clonotypes between healthy human individuals. TCRdb's copy holds only in-frame clones and misses some; the assay was immunoSEQ multiplex PCR. The sample has 2 million to 2.5 million clones, 85% to 95% seen once; the top ten hold under 0.45%. Germline CDR1 LNHNV, CDR2 YYDKDF (reference sequence). Trimming took 8 bases from V and 7 from J; bases not matched to a gene: 8. The CDR3 length is 13 residues. Sequencing used naive CD4+ T cells from PBMCs. Sample subset: CD45RA+ positively selected. The source of this sequence is a man aged 18-30 years in good health. Some clones in this sample may be carry-over from other donors' samples. V gene TRBV15 combines with J gene TRBJ1-5, with 7 bases that match TRBD1. CDR3 sequence reads: CATRTGSGQPQHF. In DNA form, the CDR3 reads TGTGCCACCCGGACAGGCTCGGGGCAGCCCCAGCATTTT.